A selection of T cell receptor beta chains follows, all from one sample in a study of graft-versus-host responses after intestinal transplantation. Clones were read by immunoSEQ multiplex PCR, and TCRdb kept only the in-frame ones, dropping some. Among roughly 110,000 clones listed, over 80% were seen once. These receptors have no known antigen. Sequences were derived from unstimulated CD4+ T cells sorted from spleen or lymph node cells, sampled before transplant. The receptors originated from a human donor who was the organ donor for an intestinal transplant. The CDR3 runs from the conserved cysteine through the conserved F or W. The D gene is left open where the match is weak. Where a row states a size, it is once, few, many or the class of an expanded clone; other rows omit it.

DNA,CDR3,V,size,J,D,length
TGTGCCAGCAGCCCTCAGTGGGGGTCTGATGAAGCTTTCTTT,CASSPQWGSDEAFF,TRBV9,.,TRBJ1-1,.,14
TGTGCCAGCAGCTCCGGGACCCCTCCTCAGCAGTACTTC,CASSSGTPPQQYF,TRBV7-2,few,TRBJ2-7,.,13
TGTGCCAGCTCACCCGGACCTCAGAGCTCCTACGAGCAGTACTTC,CASSPGPQSSYEQYF,TRBV18,.,TRBJ2-7,.,15
TGTGCCTGGAGTCTCACCCGGACTAGTCTGTCTGGGGCCAACGTCCTGACTTTC,CAWSLTRTSLSGANVLTF,TRBV30,.,TRBJ2-6,TRBD2,18
TGTGCCAGCAGTAAAGGGTTGGGACCGCACCTTAGCTACACCTTC,CASSKGLGPHLSYTF,TRBV6-1,.,TRBJ1-2,.,15
TGTGCCAGCAGCCAAGGCGCAGGAGATACGCAGTATTTT,CASSQGAGDTQYF,TRBV4-2,.,TRBJ2-3,.,13
TGTGCCAGCAGTGAAGGGACAGCTAACTATGGCTACACCTTC,CASSEGTANYGYTF,TRBV2,.,TRBJ1-2,.,14
TGCAGCGTTGAAGATCGGGCAGGGGGAGCCTACGAGCAGTACTTC,CSVEDRAGGAYEQYF,TRBV29-1,.,TRBJ2-7,TRBD1,15
TGTGCCAGCAAAACCCGGGGACTAGCGATAGATACGCAGTATTTT,CASKTRGLAIDTQYF,TRBV6-5,.,TRBJ2-3,TRBD2,15
TGTGCCAGCAGCTCTCGGGAGGGCCTTGACAATGAGCAGTTCTTC,CASSSREGLDNEQFF,TRBV9,.,TRBJ2-1,TRBD2,15
TGTGCCAGCAGGGACAGGGGGTCTGGAAACACCATATATTTT,CASRDRGSGNTIYF,TRBV6-5,.,TRBJ1-3,TRBD1,14
TGTGCCAGCAGCTCGTATGACAGGGATGATCAGCCCCAGCATTTT,CASSSYDRDDQPQHF,TRBV5-6,.,TRBJ1-5,TRBD1,15
TGTGCCAGCAGCTTGGTGTCAGGGAGAGACGAAAAACTGTTTTTT,CASSLVSGRDEKLFF,TRBV5-6,.,TRBJ1-4,.,15
TGTGCCAGCAGCTATTCTGAGTTACATTCACCCCTCCACTTT,CASSYSELHSPLHF,TRBV5-4,.,TRBJ1-6,.,14
TGTGCCAGCAGCTTAGAGGTACTAGATGGCTACACCTTC,CASSLEVLDGYTF,TRBV7-2,.,TRBJ1-2,.,13